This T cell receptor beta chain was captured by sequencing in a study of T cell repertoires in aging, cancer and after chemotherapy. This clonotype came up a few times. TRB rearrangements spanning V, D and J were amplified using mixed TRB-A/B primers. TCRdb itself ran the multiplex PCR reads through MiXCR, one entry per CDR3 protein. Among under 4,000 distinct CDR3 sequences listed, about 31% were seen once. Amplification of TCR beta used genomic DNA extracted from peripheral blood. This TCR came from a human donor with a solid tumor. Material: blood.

CDR3 in amino acids: CASRESFSGNTIYF. CDR3 bases: TGTGCCAGCAGGGAGAGCTTCTCTGGAAACACCATATATTTT. The chain employs TRBV6-5 and TRBJ1-3; no clear D gene. Germline values: CDR1 MNHEY, CDR2 SVGAGI. V lost 6 bases, J lost 0 bases, and 9 bases lay in between. The CDR3 totals 14 residues.